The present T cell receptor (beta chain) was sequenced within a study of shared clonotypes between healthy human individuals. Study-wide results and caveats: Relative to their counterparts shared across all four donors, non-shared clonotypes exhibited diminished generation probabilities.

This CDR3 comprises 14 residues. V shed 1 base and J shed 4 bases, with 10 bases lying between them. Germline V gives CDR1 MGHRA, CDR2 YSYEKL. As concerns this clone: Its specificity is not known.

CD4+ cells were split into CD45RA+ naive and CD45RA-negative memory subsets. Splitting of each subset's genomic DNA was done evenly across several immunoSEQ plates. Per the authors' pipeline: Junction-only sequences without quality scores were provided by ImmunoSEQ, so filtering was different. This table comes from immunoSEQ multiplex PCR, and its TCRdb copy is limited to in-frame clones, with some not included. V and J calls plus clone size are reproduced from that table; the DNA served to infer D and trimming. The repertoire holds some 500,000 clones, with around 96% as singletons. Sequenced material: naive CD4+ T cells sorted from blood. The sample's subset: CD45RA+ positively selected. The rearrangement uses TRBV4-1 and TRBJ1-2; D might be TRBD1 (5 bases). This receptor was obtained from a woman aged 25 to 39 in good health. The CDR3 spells CASSQVGGIYGYTF. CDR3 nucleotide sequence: TGCGCCAGCAGCCAAGTGGGGGGTATCTATGGCTACACCTTC.